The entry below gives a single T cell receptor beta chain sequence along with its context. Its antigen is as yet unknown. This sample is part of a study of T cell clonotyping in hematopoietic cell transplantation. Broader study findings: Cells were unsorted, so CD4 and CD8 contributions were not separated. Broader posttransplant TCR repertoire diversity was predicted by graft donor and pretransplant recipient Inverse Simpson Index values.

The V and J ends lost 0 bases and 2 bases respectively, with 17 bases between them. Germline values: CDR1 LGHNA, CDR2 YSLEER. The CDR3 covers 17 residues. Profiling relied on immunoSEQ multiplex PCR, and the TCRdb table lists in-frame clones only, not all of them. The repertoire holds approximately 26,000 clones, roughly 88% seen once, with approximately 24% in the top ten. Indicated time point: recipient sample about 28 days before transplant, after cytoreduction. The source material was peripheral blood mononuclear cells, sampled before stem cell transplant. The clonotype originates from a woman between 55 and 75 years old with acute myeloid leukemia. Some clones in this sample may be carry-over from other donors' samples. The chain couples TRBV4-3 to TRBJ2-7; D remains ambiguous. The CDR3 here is CASSQDRSPRSTYEQYF. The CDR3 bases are TGCGCCAGCAGCCAAGATCGATCTCCCCGCAGCACCTACGAGCAGTACTTC.